This TCR beta chain was sequenced for a study of blood T cell repertoires in COVID-19. All enrollees were about 18 to 100 years old and from around 25 US areas. Clinical history as reported by participants underpinned cohort assignment. Original processing methods: By means of reference gene primer amplification, nucleated cell counts were estimated. Assay: immunoSEQ multiplex PCR; the TCRdb copy retains only in-frame clones and omits some. V, J and clone size derive from that table, while D and trimming were established from the DNA sequence. The sample consists of approximately 130,000 clones, 75% to 90% of them appearing once. V lost 6 bases and J lost 4; bases outside the gene matches: 4. This CDR3 comprises 12 residues. Per the germline V gene, CDR1 is SQVTM and CDR2 is ANQGSEA.

Sequenced material: PBMCs or T cells enriched from blood (not recorded which). The sequence was obtained from a man younger than 45 who had recovered from COVID-19. The chain is built from TRBV29-1 and TRBJ1-1; 8 nucleotides agree with TRBD1. This chain's CDR3 is CSVRGLGTEAFF. For the CDR3, the DNA is TGCAGCGTCAGGGGGCTAGGCACTGAAGCTTTCTTT. Filled out from reference TRBV29-1 and TRBJ1-1, the complete variable domain reads SAVISQKPSRDICQRGTSLTIQCQVDSQVTMMFWYRQQPGQSLTLIATANQGSEATYESGFVIDKFPISRPNLTFSTLTVSNMSPEDSSIYLCSVRGLGTEAFFGQGTRLTVV.